This T cell receptor beta chain is from a study of T-cell reconstitution after alpha-beta-depleted transplantation in children. CDR3 size: 14 residues. The ends lost 6 bases at V and 4 bases at J; junction bases unmatched: 10. Germline V gene data show CDR1 as DFQATT and CDR2 as SNEGSKA (reference sequence). This clonotype is a singleton in its sample. What it recognizes is unknown. The study, taken as a whole, reports: From newly produced T cells came most of the T-cell counts and diversity one year after transplant. There were reportedly several hundred expanded graft clones from which alpha-beta T cells came about two months after transplant.

TCRbeta library preparation incorporated unique molecular identifiers. TCRdb re-analysed the PCR reads in MiXCR, keeping a single row per CDR3 protein. The table lists more than 200,000 distinct CDR3 sequences, roughly 23% of them singletons. The TCR originated in a girl aged 2-10 years with Fanconi anemia, due to receive a stem cell transplant. The J gene is TRBJ2-3, the V gene TRBV20-1, with 7 bases identical to TRBD2. The specimen was PBMCs, collected before TCRalphabeta/CD19-depleted stem cell transplant. CDR3 region: CSASHPRGADTQYF. The CDR3 DNA sequence: TGCAGTGCCAGCCACCCTCGGGGGGCAGATACGCAGTATTTT.